The 12 T cell receptor beta chains given below trace back to one sample, sequenced in a study of response to subunit inactivated influenza vaccine. TCRdb re-derived calls from the RT-PCR reads in MiXCR, one entry per CDR3 protein. Of roughly 520,000 distinct CDR3 sequences in the sample, approximately 24% were seen once. This specimen was CD4+ T cells sorted from PBMCs, taken around 5 days after vaccination. The receptors stem from a man aged 45-65 years who received an inactivated influenza vaccine.

This clonotype was observed at least ten times. The V gene is TRBV3-1, the J gene TRBJ2-5; 12 nucleotides agree with TRBD2. The CDR3 spans 16 residues. Trimming took 0 bases from V and 7 from J; bases not matched to a gene: 6. The V gene's germline CDR1 is LGHDT and CDR2 YNNKEL (reference sequence). The CDR3 loop reads CASSQDRKLAGGTQYF. Here the CDR3 DNA reads TGTGCCAGCAGCCAAGATAGGAAACTAGCGGGAGGGACCCAGTACTTC.

This clonotype was observed a handful of times. The rearrangement uses TRBV4-2 and TRBJ2-4; perhaps TRBD2 as D (5 bases). Germline V gives CDR1 LGHNA, CDR2 YNFKEQ. This CDR3 contains 16 residues. Trimming shortened V by 0 bases and J by 0 bases, and 9 bases separated the two germline ends. The CDR3 DNA is TGTGCCAGCAGCCAAGAGAGGGATCCAGCCAAAAACATTCAGTACTTC. It yields the protein CASSQERDPAKNIQYF.

The genes are TRBV10-3 and TRBJ2-7; weak D call: TRBD1 (5 bases). In germline, CDR1 is ENHRY, CDR2 SYGVKD. The V and J ends lost 1 base and 4 bases respectively, with 8 bases between them. The CDR3 has 13 residues. The CDR3 DNA is TGTGCCATCAGTGAGTTCGACAGTTACGAGCAGTACTTC. It encodes CAISEFDSYEQYF.

The rearrangement uses TRBV7-7 and TRBJ2-5; 7 positions agree with TRBD2. The trim removed 1 base at V and 9 bases at J, leaving 8 bases unmatched. This CDR3 region has 14 residues. Looked up from germline, CDR1 is SSHAT and CDR2 is FNYEAQ (reference sequence). The CDR3 loop is CASSLDGTKAAQYF. The CDR3 coding sequence is TGTGCCAGCAGCTTAGACGGGACTAAAGCGGCCCAGTACTTC. Full variable domain (missing parts from reference TRBV7-7 and TRBJ2-5): GAGVSQSPRYKVTKRGQDVTLRCDPISSHATLYWYQQALGQGPEFLTYFNYEAQPDKSGLPSDRFSAERPEGSISTLTIQRTEQRDSAMYRCASSLDGTKAAQYFGPGTRLLVL.

This clonotype was observed a few times. CDR3 loop: CSASLQVDEQFF. In DNA, the CDR3 is TGCAGTGCTAGTTTACAGGTGGATGAGCAGTTCTTC. The V and J genes are TRBV20-1 and TRBJ2-1, with D perhaps TRBD1 (5 bases). The CDR3 length is 12 residues. From germline, CDR1 is DFQATT and CDR2 SNEGSKA (reference sequence). The germline V and J ends were trimmed by 3 bases and 8 bases, with 11 bases remaining between them.

This clonotype came up many times. This chain uses TRBV7-2 with TRBJ2-3, with 9 bases aligning to TRBD2. The CDR3 runs to 16 residues. V lost 1 base, J lost 3 bases, and 5 bases stayed unmatched. Germline V gene data show CDR1 as SGHTA and CDR2 as FQGNSA. The DNA for the CDR3 is TGTGCCAGCAGCTTAGTCGCGGGAGGGGGAACAGATACGCAGTATTTT. This codes for CASSLVAGGGTDTQYF.

This chain joins TRBV5-1 and TRBJ2-3; 13 bases match TRBD2. The CDR3 runs 17 residues. J gave up 4 bases and V 2 bases, and 7 bases lay outside the gene matches. The germline V gene has CDR1 SGHRS and CDR2 YFSETQ. The CDR3 nucleotides are TGCGCCAGCAGCTTACGGACTAGCGGGGGCTCCGCAGATACGCAGTATTTT. It is translated as CASSLRTSGGSADTQYF.

J is TRBJ2-5 and V is TRBV29-1, with 7 bases matching TRBD2. This CDR3 spans 15 amino acids. Unmatched junction bases numbered 10, after V lost 2 bases and J lost 4 bases. Germline assignment: CDR1 SQVTM and CDR2 ANQGSEA. The CDR3 nucleotides are TGCAGCGTTGAAAGGTACCGGACTAGTGGAGAGACCCAGTACTTC. Its protein is CSVERYRTSGETQYF.

The chain couples TRBV5-1 to TRBJ2-2; D unresolved. The CDR3 sequence is 14 residues long. V was clipped by 1 base and J by 3 bases, with 7 bases between them. Germline values: CDR1 SGHRS, CDR2 YFSETQ. CDR3 DNA sequence: TGCGCCAGCAGCTTGACCCCTGACACCGGGGAGCTGTTTTTT. It translates to CASSLTPDTGELFF.

The gene calls are TRBV7-2 and TRBJ2-1; TRBD2 matches at 8 bases. The germline CDR1 and CDR2 sequences are SGHTA and FQGNSA. The CDR3 runs 14 residues. V shed 5 bases and J 7 bases; nucleotides not matched to a gene: 7. CDR3 nucleotides: TGTGCCAGCAGCGGGGGACTAGTGTTAAATGAGCAGTTCTTC. Protein product: CASSGGLVLNEQFF.

The V and J genes are TRBV28 and TRBJ2-7, with 14 positions matching TRBD2. The CDR3 is made up of 15 amino acids. Germline-derived CDR1 and CDR2 are MDHEN and SYDVKM. The V and J ends lost 9 bases and 7 bases, in that order; junction bases with no gene match: 11. The CDR3 DNA reads TGTGCCAGTGGGACTAGCGGGAGCGGGGGGGGTGAGCAGTACTTC. Protein product: CASGTSGSGGGEQYF.

This clonotype has more than one count but fewer than ten. The chain has TRBV7-3 and TRBJ2-1; 14 nucleotides align to TRBD2. The CDR3 consists of 16 residues. V trimming: 2 bases; J trimming: 12 bases; junction bases outside the gene matches: 9. Germline V lookup: CDR1 SGHTA, CDR2 FQGTGA. CDR3 in DNA: TGTGCCAGCAGCTTACTACCGGGACTAGCGGGAGAGGGGCAGTTCTTC. Protein: CASSLLPGLAGEGQFF. Full variable domain (rest looked up from reference TRBV7-3 and TRBJ2-1): GAGVSQTPSNKVTEKGKYVELRCDPISGHTALYWYRQSLGQGPEFLIYFQGTGAADDSGLPNDRFFAVRPEGSVSTLKIQRTERGDSAVYLCASSLLPGLAGEGQFFGPGTRLTVL.